Below, 30 T cell receptor beta chains from the same sample are listed, as sequenced in a study of T cells in localized non-small cell lung cancer. Sequencing was performed with immunoSEQ multiplex PCR; in TCRdb, only in-frame clones are kept and a portion is missing. The table includes about 33,000 clones, around four fifths detected once. The sample was peripheral blood, taken before any cancer treatment. The receptor source for this set is a male donor aged 60 or over with stage II squamous cell lung carcinoma.

The chain employs TRBV19 and TRBJ2-3, with 12 bases that match TRBD2. This CDR3 is built from 15 residues. J was trimmed by 5 bases and V by 7 bases; bases with no gene match: 7. Germline V CDR1 and CDR2: LNHDA, SQIVND (reference sequence). The CDR3 DNA reads TGTGCCAGTACTAGCGGGGGGGCCGGGATAGATACGCAGTATTTT. Protein product: CASTSGGAGIDTQYF. Drawing the rest from reference TRBV19 and TRBJ2-3, the complete variable domain is DGGITQSPKYLFRKEGQNVTLSCEQNLNHDAMYWYRQDPGQGLRLIYYSQIVNDFQKGDIAEGYSVSREKKESFPLTVTSAQKNPTAFYLCASTSGGAGIDTQYFGPGTRLTVL.

The chain has TRBV7-9 and TRBJ2-3, with 9 bases lining up with TRBD1. Germline CDR1 reads SEHNR; CDR2 reads FQNEAQ (reference sequence). V dropped 1 base and J dropped 2; count of bases not matched to a gene: 7. This CDR3 region has 17 residues. CDR3 amino acids: CASSLDLQGAYTDTQYF. In DNA, the CDR3 is TGTGCCAGCAGCTTAGACCTACAGGGGGCGTACACAGATACGCAGTATTTT.

The chain recombines TRBV18 with TRBJ2-5, with 8 bases aligning to TRBD2. The V gene end was trimmed by 3 bases and the J gene end by 3 bases; junction bases not matched to a gene: 0. From germline, CDR1 is KGHSH and CDR2 LQKENI. The CDR3 has 13 amino acids. The CDR3 here is CASSPGLEETQYF. In nucleotides, the CDR3 is TGTGCCAGCTCACCGGGACTAGAAGAGACCCAGTACTTC.

This clone was recorded once. The gene calls are TRBV2 and TRBJ2-1, with a tentative D call TRBD2 (7 bases). This CDR3 is 15 amino acids long. Germline V CDR1 and CDR2: SNHLY, FYNNEI. Trimming left V 6 bases short and J 7 bases short, with 19 bases between. Here the CDR3 reads CASRVTPGGGNEQFF. The CDR3 DNA reads as TGTGCCAGCAGAGTGACCCCGGGGGGCGGGAATGAGCAGTTCTTC.

The chain carries TRBV11-3 and TRBJ1-6; no firm D call. The CDR3 is made up of 16 amino acids. With 3 bases removed from V and 8 bases from J, the gap between germline ends came to 17 bases. Germline V lookup: CDR1 SGHNT, CDR2 YENEEA. The CDR3 spells CASSLDGGAGDSPLHF. CDR3 in DNA: TGTGCCAGCAGCTTGGATGGAGGAGCAGGCGATTCACCCCTCCACTTT. Drawing the rest from reference TRBV11-3 and TRBJ1-6, the complete variable domain is EAGVVQSPRYKIIEKKQPVAFWCNPISGHNTLYWYLQNLGQGPELLIRYENEEAVDDSQLPKDRFSAERLKGVDSTLKIQPAELGDSAVYLCASSLDGGAGDSPLHFGNGTRLTVT.

The V call is TRBV28, the J call TRBJ2-7; a weak D match, TRBD1 (6 bases). Trimming cost V 7 bases and J 0 bases, with 13 bases left between them. Germline V gene data show CDR1 as MDHEN and CDR2 as SYDVKM. CDR3 length equals 14 residues. CDR3 nucleotide sequence: TGTGCCAGCACAGACAGGTACAGCTCCTACGAGCAGTACTTC. Encoded protein: CASTDRYSSYEQYF.

The chain joins TRBV7-2 to TRBJ1-2; TRBD1 is a possible D gene (6 bases). Germline CDR1 is SGHTA and CDR2 is FQGNSA. CDR3 length: 13 amino acids. V gave up 2 bases and J gave up 4 bases, with 8 bases separating them. The DNA for the CDR3 is TGTGCCAGCAGCTTACAGGGGATCTATGGCTACACCTTC. Translated: CASSLQGIYGYTF.

This chain links TRBV4-2 with TRBJ2-5; 10 nucleotides align to TRBD2. The CDR3 length is 18 residues. From germline, CDR1 is LGHNA and CDR2 YNFKEQ. Trimming at V came to 0 bases and at J to 2 bases, leaving 9 bases not matched to a gene. The CDR3 nucleotides are TGTGCCAGCAGCCAAGATTTGCGAGCGGGAGGGCGGCAAGAGACCCAGTACTTC. Protein sequence: CASSQDLRAGGRQETQYF.

The V call is TRBV6-5, the J call TRBJ2-3; D is unresolved. V lost 0 bases and J lost 9, with 4 bases in between. The CDR3 sequence is 11 residues long. Germline CDR1 MNHEY, CDR2 SVGAGI. The CDR3: CASSYSETQYF. CDR3 nucleotides: TGTGCCAGCAGTTACTCCGAGACGCAGTATTTT.

The rearrangement joins TRBV7-7 to TRBJ2-5, with no clear D. CDR1 and CDR2 from the germline V gene are SSHAT and FNYEAQ (reference sequence). V lost 1 base and J lost 2, with 5 bases in between. The CDR3 loop spans 13 amino acids. The CDR3 sequence: CASSLGSQETQYF. The DNA of the CDR3 is TGTGCCAGCAGCTTAGGATCGCAAGAGACCCAGTACTTC. Drawing the rest from reference TRBV7-7 and TRBJ2-5, the complete variable domain is GAGVSQSPRYKVTKRGQDVTLRCDPISSHATLYWYQQALGQGPEFLTYFNYEAQPDKSGLPSDRFSAERPEGSISTLTIQRTEQRDSAMYRCASSLGSQETQYFGPGTRLLVL.

This rearrangement joins TRBV7-9 to TRBJ1-5; D is unresolved. The CDR3 runs 14 residues. V lost 5 bases to trimming and J lost 5 bases, with 13 bases between them. Looked up from germline, CDR1 is SEHNR and CDR2 is FQNEAQ (reference sequence). The CDR3, as DNA: TGTGCCAGCAGCCCGGGCCGAGGTCATCAGCCCCAGCATTTT. Translation gives CASSPGRGHQPQHF.

The V and J genes are TRBV5-6 and TRBJ2-5, with D uncertain. The CDR3 is 14 residues long. Germline V lookup: CDR1 SGHDT, CDR2 YYEEEE. With 0 bases removed from V and 1 base from J, the gap between germline ends came to 7 bases. CDR3 loop: CASSLDGFQETQYF. CDR3 coding DNA: TGTGCCAGCAGCTTGGATGGTTTCCAAGAGACCCAGTACTTC.

The chain employs TRBV5-4 and TRBJ2-7, with 8 bases matching TRBD1. The V gene end was trimmed by 5 bases and the J gene end by 5 bases; junction bases not matched to a gene: 6. The CDR3 extends over 13 amino acids. The V gene's germline CDR1 is SGHNT and CDR2 YYREEE (reference sequence). DNA of the CDR3: TGTGCCAGCAGGTGGACAGGGTTGGACGAGCAGTACTTC. Translating gives CASRWTGLDEQYF.

The rearrangement uses TRBV4-2 and TRBJ1-2, with D hard to call. There are 13 residues in the CDR3. Looked up from germline, CDR1 is LGHNA and CDR2 is YNFKEQ. The V gene lost 1 base and the J gene lost 5 bases, with 8 bases spanning the gap. DNA of the CDR3: TGTGCCAGCAGCCAAGTTCTGTCGTATGGCTACACCTTC. Amino acid sequence: CASSQVLSYGYTF.

The chain recombines TRBV27 with TRBJ1-6; TRBD1 is a possible D gene (5 bases). Germline lookup yields CDR1 MNHEY and CDR2 SMNVEV (reference sequence). This CDR3 comprises 15 residues. The V end lost 1 base, the J end lost 6 bases, and 10 bases lay between the germline ends. The CDR3 reads CASSLLGPGNSPLHF. CDR3 nucleotides: TGTGCCAGCAGTTTATTGGGACCTGGTAATTCACCCCTCCACTTT.

V gene TRBV7-2 combines with J gene TRBJ2-5, with unresolved D. The germline V gene encodes CDR1 SGHTA and CDR2 FQGNSA. The CDR3 has 15 residues. V shed 5 bases and J shed 2 bases, with 15 bases lying between them. The CDR3 region is CASSILPFDQETQYF. As DNA, the CDR3 is TGTGCCAGCAGCATATTACCCTTTGATCAAGAGACCCAGTACTTC.

This clone showed up many times. V is TRBV6-5 and J is TRBJ1-2; 11 positions agree with TRBD1. Germline trimming cut 2 bases from V and 5 bases from J; bases unmatched to any gene: 7. In germline, CDR1 is MNHEY, CDR2 SVGAGI. CDR3 length: 16 amino acids. The CDR3: CASSYVRTGGGYGYTF. CDR3 DNA sequence: TGTGCCAGCAGTTACGTGAGGACAGGGGGCGGGTATGGCTACACCTTC.

The chain is built from TRBV5-1 and TRBJ2-5, with 7 positions matching TRBD1. The CDR3 length is 15 residues. Per germline, CDR1 SGHRS and CDR2 YFSETQ. Trimming at V came to 3 bases and at J to 2 bases, leaving 7 bases not matched to a gene. CDR3 bases: TGCGCCAGCAGCTCTCCGGGACAGACGCAAGAGACCCAGTACTTC. Translating it yields CASSSPGQTQETQYF.

The genes are TRBV9 and TRBJ2-1; TRBD2 matches at 7 bases. Trimming removed 4 bases from V and 8 bases from J; junction bases left unmatched: 15. From germline, CDR1 is SGDLS and CDR2 YYNGEE. This CDR3 contains 16 residues. The CDR3, as DNA: TGTGCCAGCAGCCCACAAGGCGGGGGTCTCGCTTATGAGCAGTTCTTC. Encoded protein: CASSPQGGGLAYEQFF.

The CDR3 loop is CASRPTGEWQPQHF. The CDR3 nucleotides read TGTGCCAGCAGACCCACAGGGGAATGGCAGCCCCAGCATTTT. This sequence joins TRBV28 and TRBJ1-5; TRBD1 matches at 7 bases. J lost 7 bases, V lost 6 bases, and 9 bases had no gene match. Germline V gene sequence: CDR1 MDHEN, CDR2 SYDVKM. The length of the CDR3 is 14 residues.

The V and J genes are TRBV18 and TRBJ2-2; unclear D gene. The V end was cut by 8 bases, the J end by 6 bases, with 16 bases between. Germline loops: CDR1 KGHSH, CDR2 LQKENI. The CDR3 runs 14 residues. The CDR3 nucleotides read TGTGCCAGCCTTTCTTCGGGTTCGGCCGGGGAGCTGTTTTTT. Translated, it gives CASLSSGSAGELFF.

This clone showed up just once. The rearrangement links TRBV19 to TRBJ2-7; 8 positions agree with TRBD1. Losses at the gene ends were 5 bases for V and 0 bases for J; bases not matched to a gene: 3. The CDR3 length is 14 residues. CDR1 and CDR2 (germline): LNHDA, SQIVND (reference sequence). The CDR3 nucleotides read TGTGCCAGTAGTCCGGGACAGGCCTCCTACGAGCAGTACTTC. It translates to CASSPGQASYEQYF. The entire variable domain, with the rest obtained from reference TRBV19 and TRBJ2-7, is as follows: DGGITQSPKYLFRKEGQNVTLSCEQNLNHDAMYWYRQDPGQGLRLIYYSQIVNDFQKGDIAEGYSVSREKKESFPLTVTSAQKNPTAFYLCASSPGQASYEQYFGPGTRLTVT.

The chain joins TRBV6-5 to TRBJ1-2; 11 bases are a match to TRBD1. CDR3 length: 15 residues. Germline V gene sequence: CDR1 MNHEY, CDR2 SVGAGI. V shed 7 bases and J 5 bases; nucleotides not matched to a gene: 9. CDR3 DNA: TGTGCCAGCAACGGACAGGGGGCAGGAGATTATGGCTACACCTTC. It translates to CASNGQGAGDYGYTF.

This rearrangement joins TRBV2 to TRBJ2-3; D could derive from TRBD1 or TRBD2 (6 bases each). Trimming removed 3 bases from V and 2 bases from J, with 15 bases in between. The CDR3 contains 16 residues. Looked up from germline, CDR1 is SNHLY and CDR2 is FYNNEI. This chain's CDR3 is CASSDGQRGPTDTQYF. The CDR3 nucleotides read TGTGCCAGCAGTGACGGGCAACGGGGGCCCACAGATACGCAGTATTTT.

The rearrangement links TRBV29-1 to TRBJ2-1; a weak D match, TRBD1 (6 bases). Trimming stripped 4 bases from V and 3 bases from J, with 13 bases between. The length of the CDR3 is 14 residues. Looked up from germline, CDR1 is SQVTM and CDR2 is ANQGSEA. The CDR3 DNA follows: TGCAGCGTTGTAGGGACACTCCACTACAATGAGCAGTTCTTC. It specifies CSVVGTLHYNEQFF.

CDR3 bases: TGTGCCATCGGGCTCGGGGAGACCCAGTACTTC. This codes for CAIGLGETQYF. V is TRBV10-3 and J is TRBJ2-5, with D unresolved. Between the trimmed V and J ends, which lost 8 bases and 5 bases, there was a span of 9 bases. This CDR3 spans 11 amino acids. Germline V gives CDR1 ENHRY, CDR2 SYGVKD.

This sequence joins TRBV6-6 and TRBJ1-5, with D possibly being TRBD1 (5 bases). V gave up 4 bases and J gave up 7 bases, with 14 bases separating them. Germline lookup yields CDR1 MNHNY and CDR2 SVGAGI (reference sequence). This CDR3 spans 14 amino acids. This CDR3 is CASSFGQVGQPQHF. CDR3 nucleotide sequence: TGTGCCAGCAGTTTCGGACAAGTTGGGCAGCCCCAGCATTTT.

This clone was observed a handful of times. The chain joins TRBV28 to TRBJ1-2; 9 nucleotides line up with TRBD1. The germline V gene encodes CDR1 MDHEN and CDR2 SYDVKM. This CDR3 is built from 12 residues. With 6 bases clipped from V and 7 bases from J, the junction kept 3 bases outside the gene matches. The CDR3 reads CASRPTGGGYTF. The DNA for the CDR3 is TGTGCCAGCAGACCGACAGGGGGTGGCTACACCTTC.

This clone has just a few counts. This chain uses TRBV4-1 with TRBJ1-3, with unresolved D. This CDR3 has 16 residues. V lost 6 bases and J lost 4, with 19 bases in between. Germline lookup yields CDR1 MGHRA and CDR2 YSYEKL. Here the CDR3 reads CASRPYITDYGNTIYF. The CDR3 DNA reads as TGCGCCAGCAGACCCTACATAACTGACTACGGAAACACCATATATTTT.

The V call is TRBV5-4, the J call TRBJ1-2; D unresolved. Germline CDR1 and CDR2: SGHNT and YYREEE (reference sequence). V gave up 0 bases and J gave up 4 bases, with 10 bases separating them. The CDR3 consists of 14 residues. The CDR3 loop is CASSLEVESYGYTF. In DNA form, the CDR3 reads TGTGCCAGCAGCTTGGAGGTAGAGTCCTATGGCTACACCTTC.